A selection of T cell receptor beta chains follows, all from one sample in a study of beta chain features in type 1 diabetes. Repertoires were generated with immunoSEQ multiplex PCR, while TCRdb's copy carries only in-frame clones and drops some. The repertoire holds approximately 44,000 clones, with under 65% as singletons. Source material: Tregs from blood. The receptors originated from a woman in her late teens or twenties in good health. CDR3s include the opening cysteine and the closing phenylalanine or tryptophan. D genes are given only for firm matches. The size entry is marked missing in some rows and otherwise reads once, few, many or a size class.

>TRBV27|few|.|TRBJ2-5
CASSLRRDGETQYF
TGTGCCAGCAGTTTAAGGAGGGATGGTGAGACCCAGTACTTC
>TRBV7-9|.|.|TRBJ2-4
CASSFLTEPLAKNIQYF
TGTGCCAGCAGCTTTCTGACAGAACCTTTAGCCAAAAACATTCAGTACTTC
>TRBV4-3|few|.|TRBJ1-1
CASSQEGVQTEAFF
TGCGCCAGCAGCCAGGAGGGAGTTCAAACTGAAGCTTTCTTT
>TRBV5-1|.|TRBD2|TRBJ2-3
CASSLDGSGRATDTQYF
TGCGCCAGCAGCTTGGACGGTAGCGGGAGGGCTACAGATACGCAGTATTTT
>TRBV28|few|.|TRBJ2-2
CASGRTLAVGTGELFF
TGTGCCAGTGGGAGGACCCTTGCCGTCGGCACCGGGGAGCTGTTTTTT
>TRBV18|.|.|TRBJ1-1
CASSPGTGGDHEAFF
TGTGCCAGCTCACCGGGGACTGGAGGGGACCATGAAGCTTTCTTT
>TRBV19|few|.|TRBJ1-2
CASSRRVGYTF
TGTGCCAGTAGCCGTCGGGTTGGCTACACCTTC
>TRBV11-2|few|.|TRBJ2-1
CASSPSGLTNEQFF
TGTGCCAGCAGCCCATCGGGACTGACCAATGAGCAGTTCTTC
>TRBV30|.|.|TRBJ1-3
CAWSVRGYFSGNTIYF
TGTGCCTGGAGTGTACGGGGTTATTTTTCTGGAAACACCATATATTTT
>TRBV4-1|.|.|TRBJ2-6
CASSAISSGANVLTF
TGCGCCAGCAGCGCTATTTCTAGTGGGGCCAACGTCCTGACTTTC
>TRBV7-2|.|.|TRBJ1-1
CASSLPPTEAFF
TGTGCCAGCAGCTTACCCCCGACAGAAGCTTTCTTT
>TRBV2|.|.|TRBJ2-2
CASKRGRGAFSNTGELFF
TGTGCCAGCAAAAGAGGCAGGGGCGCTTTTTCGAACACCGGGGAGCTGTTTTTT
>TRBV6-5|.|.|TRBJ1-2
CASRSSGVIYGYTF
TGTGCCAGCAGAAGTTCGGGGGTGATCTATGGCTACACCTTC
>TRBV5-6|few|TRBD2|TRBJ2-3
CASSPFPSGDTQYF
TGTGCCAGCAGCCCCTTTCCTAGCGGTGATACGCAGTATTTT
>TRBV6-6|medium-sized|TRBD1|TRBJ1-2
CASNQQGAGGGYTF
TGTGCCAGCAATCAACAGGGGGCTGGAGGGGGCTACACCTTC
>TRBV28|.|.|TRBJ2-7
CASSTSGQLNYEQYF
TGTGCCAGCAGCACGTCAGGACAGCTAAACTACGAGCAGTACTTC
>TRBV6-5|.|.|TRBJ2-7
CASGASYEQYF
TGTGCCAGCGGAGCCTCCTACGAGCAGTACTTC